This T cell receptor (beta chain) was sequenced during a study of T cell responses to AZD1222 COVID-19 vaccine. Overall study results and limits: Close to half of spike-specific TCRs reportedly recognize unmutated variant regions.

Using immunoSEQ multiplex PCR, the repertoire was profiled, and TCRdb retains in-frame clones only, with some absent. The table has fewer than 200,000 clones, roughly 90% seen once. The CDR3 sequence is 15 residues long. J gave up 8 bases and V 3 bases, and 9 bases lay outside the gene matches. The germline V gene has CDR1 SGHAT and CDR2 FQDESV (reference sequence). Note on this clone: The antigen is undetermined.

V is TRBV11-1 and J is TRBJ2-3, with TRBD1 identical over 9 bases. This clonotype was obtained from an adult who received the AZD1222 COVID-19 vaccine. Source: peripheral blood, taken 28 days after the second AZD1222 dose. CDR3: CASSFLGQGRVTQYF. The DNA of the CDR3 is TGTGCCAGCAGCTTCCTGGGACAGGGTAGGGTTACGCAGTATTTT.